The TCR beta chain described here comes from a study of blood T cell repertoires in COVID-19. Study summary: The samples span acute and convalescent COVID-19 from the United States, Italy and Spain.

Libraries were prepared by immunoSEQ multiplex PCR; TCRdb keeps only in-frame clonotypes and omits some of them. The table lists under 150,000 clones, 80% to 85% of them singletons. The clonotype originates from a man aged 60 to 75 with acute or convalescent COVID-19. The sequenced material came from peripheral blood.

For the CDR3, the DNA is TGTGCCAGCAGCCCGCCAGGGCTCTACGAGCAGTACTTC. Its translation: CASSPPGLYEQYF. The genes are TRBV7-8 and TRBJ2-7; tentatively, D is TRBD1 (5 bases). CDR1 and CDR2 (germline): SGHVS, FQNEAQ. The CDR3 length is 13 residues. V was cut by 5 bases and J by 3 bases, with 11 bases left in between.